The T cell receptor beta chain under discussion was sequenced for a study of cytomegalovirus exposure and HLA in healthy donors. The sample holds one count of this clone. The PCR employed 60 Vbeta primers together with 13 Jbeta primers. TCRdb keeps only in-frame clones here, not all; method: immunoSEQ multiplex PCR. The sample lists approximately 190,000 clones; 75% to 80% were seen once. The CDR3 loop spans 18 amino acids. The receptor was isolated from a woman between 25 and 40 years old in good health and CMV-seropositive. The specimen sequenced was PBMCs. The chain is built from TRBV7-5 and TRBJ2-1; no check of the table's D call, TRBD2, against the DNA was made. TRBV7-5 is a pseudogene segment. The CDR3, as DNA: TGTGCCAGAAGCCCGAGGACTAGCGGGGGCCGAACCTACAATGAGCAGTTCTTC. It is translated as CARSPRTSGGRTYNEQFF.